The count of the clone carrying this TCR beta chain is one. Generated by immunoSEQ multiplex PCR, the TCRdb table keeps only in-frame clones and is missing some. This sample has tens of thousands of clones, with nearly 98% found just once. The record originates from a study of technical replicates of blood from a handful of donors. There are 15 residues in the CDR3. CDR1 MGHRA and CDR2 YSYEKL come from the germline V gene. Trimming cost V 0 bases and J 7 bases, with 15 bases left between them. This chain uses TRBV4-1 with TRBJ1-2; the D gene is possibly TRBD1 (6 bases). Sequenced sample: T cells isolated from PBMCs. This clonotype was sampled from a human donor in good health. The CDR3: CASSQDGGRVSGYTF. The DNA for the CDR3 is TGCGCCAGCAGCCAAGATGGGGGCAGGGTCTCTGGCTACACCTTC.